The sequence of this TCR beta chain was determined in a study of blood T cell repertoires in COVID-19. Overall study: The study drew acute and convalescent COVID-19 samples from the United States, Italy and Spain. From T cells, B-cell-depleted T cells, or PBMCs came the material, which was cDNA or gDNA.

Authors' methods: Researchers report that nucleated cell counts were estimated from reference gene primer amplification. Assay used: immunoSEQ multiplex PCR; TCRdb lists only in-frame clones, some missing. V and J calls plus clone size are reproduced from that table; the DNA served to infer D and trimming. The sample holds fewer than 150,000 clones, 70% to 90% seen once. V gave up 5 bases and J gave up 7 bases; unmatched junction bases: 9. CDR1 and CDR2 from the germline V gene are SGHAT and FQNNGV. This CDR3 is 16 amino acids long. This chain joins TRBV11-2 and TRBJ1-6, with TRBD1 identical over 9 bases. Material: peripheral blood. The clonotype was recovered from a woman aged 80 or over with acute or convalescent COVID-19. CDR3 in amino acids: CASSPGGQGWNSPLHF. The CDR3 DNA follows: TGTGCCAGCAGCCCAGGGGGACAGGGCTGGAATTCACCCCTCCACTTT.